This T cell receptor (beta chain) came from a study of blood T cell repertoires in COVID-19. Assignments of participants to cohorts depended upon their own reported clinical history. Before they entered the study, exposed participants had met a COVID-19 case within 2 weeks. Per the original methods: Nucleated cell counts were estimated from reference gene primer amplification. Here immunoSEQ multiplex PCR was the method, and the copy in TCRdb shows in-frame clones only, minus some. The V and J calls and clone size come from that table; D and trimming were worked out from the DNA. The repertoire consists of more than 350,000 clones, with over 75% occurring once and the leading ten covering 1.2% to 1.5%. Sequencing input: PBMCs or T cells enriched from blood (not recorded which). The source of this sequence is a young woman who had been exposed to COVID-19.

The CDR3 DNA follows: TGTGCCAGTAGTCCGAACACCAACACTGAAGCTTTCTTT. Protein sequence: CASSPNTNTEAFF. The rearrangement links TRBV19 to TRBJ1-1; D uncertain. Germline V lookup: CDR1 LNHDA, CDR2 SQIVND (reference sequence). CDR3 length: 13 residues. Trimming took 5 bases from V and 2 from J, leaving 9 bases between them.